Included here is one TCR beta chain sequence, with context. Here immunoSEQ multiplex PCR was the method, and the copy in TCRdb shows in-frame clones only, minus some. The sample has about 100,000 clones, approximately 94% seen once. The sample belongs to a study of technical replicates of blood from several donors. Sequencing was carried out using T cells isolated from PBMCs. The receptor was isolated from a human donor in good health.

This chain's CDR3 is CASSEGQATNEKLFF. CDR3 sequence (DNA): TGTGCCAGCAGTGAGGGACAAGCAACTAATGAAAAACTGTTTTTT. The gene calls are TRBV6-1 and TRBJ1-4, with a tentative D call TRBD1 (6 bases). This CDR3 comprises 15 residues. The V and J ends lost 3 bases and 0 bases respectively, with 8 bases between them. Germline loops: CDR1 MNHNS, CDR2 SASEGT.